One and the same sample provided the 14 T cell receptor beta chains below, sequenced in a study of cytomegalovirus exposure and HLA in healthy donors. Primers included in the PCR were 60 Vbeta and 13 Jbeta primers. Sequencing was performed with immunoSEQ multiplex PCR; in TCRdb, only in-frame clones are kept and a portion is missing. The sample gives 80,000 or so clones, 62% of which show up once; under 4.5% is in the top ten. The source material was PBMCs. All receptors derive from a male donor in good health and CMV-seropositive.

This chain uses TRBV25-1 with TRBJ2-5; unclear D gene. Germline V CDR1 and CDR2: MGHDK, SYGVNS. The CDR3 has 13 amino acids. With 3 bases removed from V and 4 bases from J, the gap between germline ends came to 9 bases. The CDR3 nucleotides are TGTGCCAGCAGTGACCTACCTCCAGAGACCCAGTACTTC. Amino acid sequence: CASSDLPPETQYF.

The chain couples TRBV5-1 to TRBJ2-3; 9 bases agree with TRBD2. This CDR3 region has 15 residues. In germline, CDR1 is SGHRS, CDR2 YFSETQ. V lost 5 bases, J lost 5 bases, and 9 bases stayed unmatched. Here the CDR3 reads CASRQLAGALDTQYF. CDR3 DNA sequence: TGCGCCAGCAGACAATTAGCGGGAGCGTTAGATACGCAGTATTTT. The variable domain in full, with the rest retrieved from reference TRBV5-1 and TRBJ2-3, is KAGVTQTPRYLIKTRGQQVTLSCSPISGHRSVSWYQQTPGQGLQFLFEYFSETQRNKGNFPGRFSGRQFSNSRSEMNVSTLELGDSALYLCASRQLAGALDTQYFGPGTRLTVL.

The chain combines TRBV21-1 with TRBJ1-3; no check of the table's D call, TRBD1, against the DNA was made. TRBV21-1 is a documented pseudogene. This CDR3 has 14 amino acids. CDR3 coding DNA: TGTGCCAGCAGAAGATCAGAATCTGGAAACACCATATATTTT. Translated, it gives CASRRSESGNTIYF.

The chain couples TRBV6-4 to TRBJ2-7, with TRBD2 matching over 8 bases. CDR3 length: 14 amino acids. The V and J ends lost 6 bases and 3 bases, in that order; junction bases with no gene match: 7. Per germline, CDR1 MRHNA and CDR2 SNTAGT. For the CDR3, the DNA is TGTGCCAGCAGCCCCAGCGGGAGTATCTACGAGCAGTACTTC. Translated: CASSPSGSIYEQYF.

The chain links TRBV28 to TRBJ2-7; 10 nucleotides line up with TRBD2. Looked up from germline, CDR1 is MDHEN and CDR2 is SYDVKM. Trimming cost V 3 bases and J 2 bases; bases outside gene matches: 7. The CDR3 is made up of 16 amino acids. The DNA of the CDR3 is TGTGCCAGCAGTTTCCCAGGACTAGCGGAGACCTACGAGCAGTACTTC. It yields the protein CASSFPGLAETYEQYF.

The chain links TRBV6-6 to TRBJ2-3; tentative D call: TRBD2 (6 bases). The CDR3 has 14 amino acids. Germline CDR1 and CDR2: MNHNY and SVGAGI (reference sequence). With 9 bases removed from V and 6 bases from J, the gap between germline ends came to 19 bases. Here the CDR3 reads CASTGLPPTDTQYF. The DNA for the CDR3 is TGTGCCAGTACCGGACTACCCCCCACGGATACGCAGTATTTT.

CDR3 DNA sequence: TGTGCCTGGATCTCAGGCCTGAACACTGAAGCTTTCTTT. Translating it yields CAWISGLNTEAFF. The V gene is TRBV30, the J gene TRBJ1-1; no clear D gene. The germline V gene encodes CDR1 GTSNPN and CDR2 SVGIG (reference sequence). CDR3 length equals 13 residues. The V and J ends lost 4 bases and 0 bases respectively, with 9 bases between them.

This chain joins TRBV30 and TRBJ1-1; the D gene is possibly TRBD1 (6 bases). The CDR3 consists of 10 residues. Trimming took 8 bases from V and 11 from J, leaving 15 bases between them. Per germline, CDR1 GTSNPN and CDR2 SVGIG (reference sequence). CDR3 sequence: CAGKGGSAFF. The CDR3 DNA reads TGTGCCGGCAAGGGGGGGTCGGCTTTCTTT.

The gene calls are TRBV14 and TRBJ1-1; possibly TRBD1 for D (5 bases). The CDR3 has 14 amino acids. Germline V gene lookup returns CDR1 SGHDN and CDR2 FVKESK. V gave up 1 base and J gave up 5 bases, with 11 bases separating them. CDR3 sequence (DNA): TGTGCCAGCAGCCAAGTGCAGGGTGGGACTGAAGCTTTCTTT. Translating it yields CASSQVQGGTEAFF.

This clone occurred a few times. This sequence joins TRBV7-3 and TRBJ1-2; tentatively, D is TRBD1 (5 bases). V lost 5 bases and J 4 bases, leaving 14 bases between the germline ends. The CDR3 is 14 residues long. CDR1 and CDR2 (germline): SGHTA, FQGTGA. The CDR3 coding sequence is TGTGCCAGCAGCCCCGACGGGGGAGCCTATGGCTACACCTTC. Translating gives CASSPDGGAYGYTF.

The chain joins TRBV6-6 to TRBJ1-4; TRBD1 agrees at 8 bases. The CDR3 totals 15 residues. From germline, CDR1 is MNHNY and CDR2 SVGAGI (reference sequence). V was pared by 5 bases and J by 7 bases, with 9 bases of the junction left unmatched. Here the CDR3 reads CASSPYTGGAEKLFF. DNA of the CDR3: TGTGCCAGCAGTCCCTATACAGGGGGAGCTGAAAAACTGTTTTTT.

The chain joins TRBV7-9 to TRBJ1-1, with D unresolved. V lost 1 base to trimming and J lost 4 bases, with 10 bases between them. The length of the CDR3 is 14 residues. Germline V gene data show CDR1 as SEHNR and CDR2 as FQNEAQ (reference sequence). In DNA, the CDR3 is TGTGCCAGCAGCTTAGGCAGTGAGGGCACTGAAGCTTTCTTT. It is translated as CASSLGSEGTEAFF.

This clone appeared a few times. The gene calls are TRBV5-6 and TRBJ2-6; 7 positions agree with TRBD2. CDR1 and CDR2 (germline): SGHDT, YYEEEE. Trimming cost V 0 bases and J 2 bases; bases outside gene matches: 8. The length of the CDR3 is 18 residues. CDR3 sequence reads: CASSLVGQGGTGANVLTF. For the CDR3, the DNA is TGTGCCAGCAGCTTGGTTGGGCAGGGAGGGACTGGGGCCAACGTCCTGACTTTC.

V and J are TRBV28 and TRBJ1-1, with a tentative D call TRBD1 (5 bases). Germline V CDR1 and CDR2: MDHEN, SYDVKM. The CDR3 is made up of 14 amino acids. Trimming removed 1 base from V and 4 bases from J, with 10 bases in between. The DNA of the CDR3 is TGTGCCAGCAGTTTATCTGGGGGGAGCACTGAAGCTTTCTTT. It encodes CASSLSGGSTEAFF.